The 23 T cell receptor beta chains below all came from one sample that was sequenced in a study of response to subunit inactivated influenza vaccine. In TCRdb, the RT-PCR reads were re-called with MiXCR into one record per CDR3 protein. The sample records some 800,000 distinct CDR3 sequences, 21% being singletons. Source: PBMCs from blood, taken less than 6 days after vaccination. The origin of the receptors is a man in his forties or fifties who received an inactivated influenza vaccine.

This clonotype has more than one count but fewer than ten. J is TRBJ2-3 and V is TRBV20-1, with D tentatively TRBD2 (6 bases). In germline, CDR1 is DFQATT, CDR2 SNEGSKA (reference sequence). The V gene lost 3 bases and the J gene lost 0 bases, with 16 bases spanning the gap. The CDR3 spans 16 residues. CDR3 in amino acids: CSASPLAYASTDTQYF. CDR3 DNA: TGCAGTGCTAGCCCTCTAGCGTACGCTAGCACAGATACGCAGTATTTT.

This chain joins TRBV20-1 and TRBJ2-7, with 11 bases matching TRBD2. The J segment lost 3 bases and the V segment lost 3 bases, leaving 10 bases of the junction unmatched. The CDR3 has 16 amino acids. The germline CDR1 and CDR2 sequences are DFQATT and SNEGSKA (reference sequence). The CDR3 loop is CSASLAGGSLRYEQYF. The DNA for the CDR3 is TGCAGTGCTAGTCTAGCGGGAGGAAGCCTACGCTACGAGCAGTACTTC.

The rearrangement uses TRBV29-1 and TRBJ2-1, with 9 positions matching TRBD1. Per the germline V gene, CDR1 is SQVTM and CDR2 is ANQGSEA. Trimming took 4 bases from V and 6 from J; bases not matched to a gene: 4. The CDR3 runs 13 residues. CDR3 residues: CSVVGTGFNEQFF. The CDR3 bases are TGCAGCGTTGTAGGGACAGGGTTCAATGAGCAGTTCTTC.

V usage is TRBV10-2 and J usage is TRBJ1-2; 7 bases align to TRBD1. V lost 3 bases and J lost 4; bases outside the gene matches: 5. The CDR3 length is 14 residues. The germline CDR1 and CDR2 sequences are WSHSY and SAAADI. CDR3 protein: CASSEATGSYGYTF. The CDR3 coding sequence is TGCGCCAGCAGTGAAGCGACAGGGTCCTATGGCTACACCTTC.

Ten or more counts support this clonotype. V and J are TRBV5-1 and TRBJ2-7; D is ambiguous. CDR3 size: 13 residues. V lost 2 bases to trimming and J lost 6 bases, with 12 bases between them. Per the germline V gene, CDR1 is SGHRS and CDR2 is YFSETQ. The CDR3 loop is CASSFFPSSEQYF. CDR3 bases: TGCGCCAGCAGCTTCTTCCCTTCGTCCGAGCAGTACTTC.

The chain is built from TRBV29-1 and TRBJ2-3; 8 bases match TRBD2. Per the germline V gene, CDR1 is SQVTM and CDR2 is ANQGSEA. Trimming at V came to 5 bases and at J to 0 bases, leaving 4 bases not matched to a gene. There are 14 residues in the CDR3. The CDR3 region is CSVQKRESTDTQYF. The CDR3 DNA is TGCAGCGTTCAAAAGCGGGAGAGCACAGATACGCAGTATTTT.

This clonotype showed up just once. This may arise from a read error, as a much more abundant clone is one base away. V usage is TRBV20-1 and J usage is TRBJ2-3; 9 bases map to TRBD2. The CDR3 is made up of 15 amino acids. Losses at the gene ends were 6 bases for V and 2 bases for J; bases not matched to a gene: 9. The germline gives CDR1 DFQATT, CDR2 SNEGSKA (reference sequence). CDR3 in DNA: TGCAGTGCCCTCGAGACTAGCGGATTCACAGATACGCAGTATTTT. Protein product: CSALETSGFTDTQYF.

V usage is TRBV18 and J usage is TRBJ1-6; D is uncertain. V lost 1 base to trimming and J lost 9 bases, with 13 bases between them. CDR3 length equals 15 residues. The germline V gene encodes CDR1 KGHSH and CDR2 LQKENI. The CDR3 nucleotides are TGTGCCAGCTCACCACGTACGGGAGGTGGTTCACCCCTCCACTTT. Translating gives CASSPRTGGGSPLHF.

V is TRBV11-2 and J is TRBJ2-5; D perhaps matches TRBD2 (5 bases). Per the germline V gene, CDR1 is SGHAT and CDR2 is FQNNGV. This CDR3 is 14 amino acids long. V lost 5 bases and J lost 6, with 16 bases in between. The CDR3 DNA reads as TGTGCCAGCAGCCCCGACGGCACCGGGAAGACCCAGTACTTC. Its translation: CASSPDGTGKTQYF. The full variable domain, its missing parts supplied by reference TRBV11-2 and TRBJ2-5, is EAGVAQSPRYKIIEKRQSVAFWCNPISGHATLYWYQQILGQGPKLLIQFQNNGVVDDSQLPKDRFSAERLKGVDSTLKIQPAKLEDSAVYLCASSPDGTGKTQYFGPGTRLLVL.

This sequence joins TRBV10-3 and TRBJ2-7; the match to TRBD1 covers 9 bases. V lost 11 bases to trimming and J lost 5 bases; unmatched junction nucleotides: 19. CDR1 is ENHRY, CDR2 SYGVKD, per germline. The CDR3 has 16 amino acids. The CDR3 region has the DNA TGTGCCGCTAGTCACGGGACAGGGAAGGTCGGAAACGAGCAGTACTTC. It codes for CAASHGTGKVGNEQYF.

The V gene is TRBV5-1, the J gene TRBJ2-7, with D perhaps matching TRBD2 (6 bases). V lost 0 bases and J 2 bases, leaving 9 bases between the germline ends. Germline lookup yields CDR1 SGHRS and CDR2 YFSETQ. The CDR3 is 14 residues long. CDR3 amino acids: CASSLEEGPYEQYF. As DNA, the CDR3 is TGCGCCAGCAGCTTGGAGGAGGGCCCCTACGAGCAGTACTTC.

This clonotype has only one observation. The chain links TRBV2 to TRBJ2-5; D not certain. Trimming cost V 0 bases and J 5 bases, with 10 bases left between them. Germline lookup yields CDR1 SNHLY and CDR2 FYNNEI. This CDR3 has 14 amino acids. The CDR3 loop is CASSEAPWAETQYF. The CDR3 DNA follows: TGTGCCAGCAGTGAAGCTCCGTGGGCCGAGACCCAGTACTTC.

The chain couples TRBV7-6 to TRBJ2-7; tentative D call: TRBD1 (5 bases). The CDR3 sequence is 15 residues long. Per the germline V gene, CDR1 is SGHVS and CDR2 is FNYEAQ. V was cut by 5 bases and J by 1 base, with 15 bases left in between. The CDR3 loop reads CASSPLGTGSYEQYF. CDR3 nucleotide sequence: TGTGCCAGCAGCCCATTAGGAACAGGATCCTACGAGCAGTACTTC.

The chain links TRBV20-1 to TRBJ1-6, with TRBD1 matching over 7 bases. CDR3 size: 16 residues. V was pared by 0 bases and J by 7 bases, with 9 bases of the junction left unmatched. CDR1 DFQATT and CDR2 SNEGSKA come from the germline V gene (reference sequence). The CDR3 loop reads CSARDFGRGPNSPLHF. The CDR3 region has the DNA TGCAGTGCTAGAGATTTCGGGAGGGGGCCCAATTCACCCCTCCACTTT.

This clonotype was counted between two and nine times. J is TRBJ2-5 and V is TRBV10-3; D is possibly TRBD1 (6 bases). CDR3 length: 13 amino acids. In germline, CDR1 is ENHRY, CDR2 SYGVKD. Trimming removed 5 bases at V and 5 bases at J, with 12 bases between. DNA for the CDR3: TGTGCCATCAGTCTACAGGGACGGGAGACCCAGTACTTC. Protein sequence: CAISLQGRETQYF.

This sequence joins TRBV7-9 and TRBJ2-5; D might be TRBD2 (6 bases). Germline V gene data show CDR1 as SEHNR and CDR2 as FQNEAQ (reference sequence). CDR3 length equals 13 residues. V was shortened by 6 bases and J by 5 bases, with 13 bases between the two germline ends. In nucleotides, the CDR3 is TGTGCCAGCAGTTGGGCGGGGCGGGAGACCCAGTACTTC. The encoded protein is CASSWAGRETQYF.

The V and J genes are TRBV27 and TRBJ1-2, with TRBD1 identical over 9 bases. Germline CDR1 reads MNHEY; CDR2 reads SMNVEV (reference sequence). With 6 bases clipped from V and 2 bases from J, the junction kept 7 bases outside the gene matches. This CDR3 has 15 amino acids. The CDR3 loop is CASRYRGLGNYGYTF. The CDR3 DNA follows: TGTGCCAGCAGGTACAGGGGGCTCGGGAACTATGGCTACACCTTC.

This clonotype showed up many times. The chain recombines TRBV20-1 with TRBJ2-7, with 9 bases fitting TRBD2. The germline CDR1 and CDR2 sequences are DFQATT and SNEGSKA (reference sequence). The CDR3 consists of 16 residues. Trimming took 5 bases from V and 1 from J; bases not matched to a gene: 12. The CDR3 nucleotides read TGCAGTGCTGTGGGGGCTAGCGGGATCCTTTCCTACGAGCAGTACTTC. This encodes CSAVGASGILSYEQYF.

This clonotype was counted a few times. J is TRBJ1-5 and V is TRBV6-1; weak D call: TRBD1 (5 bases). Trimming removed 6 bases at V and 0 bases at J, with 15 bases between. Looked up from germline, CDR1 is MNHNS and CDR2 is SASEGT. The length of the CDR3 is 16 residues. CDR3: CASSQAEQVSNQPQHF. For the CDR3, the DNA is TGTGCCAGCAGCCAAGCTGAACAGGTTAGCAATCAGCCCCAGCATTTT.

This clonotype was counted only a few times. The V call is TRBV10-2, the J call TRBJ2-4; D unclear. Germline V CDR1 and CDR2: WSHSY, SAAADI. With 6 bases removed from V and 0 bases from J, the gap between germline ends came to 9 bases. The CDR3 loop spans 14 amino acids. The CDR3 loop is CASRSELAKNIQYF. Written as DNA, the CDR3 is TGCGCCAGCAGATCTGAACTAGCCAAAAACATTCAGTACTTC.

J is TRBJ2-3 and V is TRBV5-6; 10 nucleotides line up with TRBD1. The CDR3 runs to 14 residues. Losses at the gene ends were 4 bases for V and 7 bases for J; bases not matched to a gene: 6. The germline V gene encodes CDR1 SGHDT and CDR2 YYEEEE. The CDR3 DNA reads as TGTGCCAGCAGCCGTGACAGGGGGCTATATACGCAGTATTTT. It translates to CASSRDRGLYTQYF.

This clonotype occurred a few times. The chain combines TRBV6-2 or TRBV6-3 with TRBJ2-5; D call uncertain. V gave up 0 bases and J gave up 2 bases, with 13 bases separating them. This CDR3 is 16 amino acids long. Germline V gives CDR1 MNHEY, CDR2 SVGEGT. CDR3 DNA sequence: TGTGCCAGCAGTTACTCGAGGTTCTCGCGACAAGAGACCCAGTACTTC. Amino acids: CASSYSRFSRQETQYF.

This clonotype was recorded a few times. The rearrangement links TRBV9 to TRBJ2-2, with 8 positions matching TRBD2. After removal of 1 base from V and 6 bases from J, the junction contained 2 bases not matched to a gene. This CDR3 region has 14 residues. Germline V gives CDR1 SGDLS, CDR2 YYNGEE. CDR3 region: CASSVLAGSGELFF. The CDR3, as DNA: TGTGCCAGCAGCGTATTAGCGGGATCCGGGGAGCTGTTTTTT. Complete variable domain (other parts from reference TRBV9 and TRBJ2-2): DSGVTQTPKHLITATGQRVTLRCSPRSGDLSVYWYQQSLDQGLQFLIQYYNGEERAKGNILERFSAQQFPDLHSELNLSSLELGDSALYFCASSVLAGSGELFFGEGSRLTVL.